This passage covers 23 T cell receptor beta chains from one sample sequenced in a study of T cell responses to AZD1222 COVID-19 vaccine. Repertoires were generated with immunoSEQ multiplex PCR, while TCRdb's copy carries only in-frame clones and drops some. The data contain roughly 170,000 clones, around nine tenths of them seen just once; the ten biggest clones take up less than 3%. The sample consisted of peripheral blood, taken on day 0 of AZD1222 vaccination. These receptors came from an adult in good health.

This rearrangement joins TRBV7-8 to TRBJ2-1; tentative D call: TRBD2 (6 bases). This CDR3 contains 16 residues. Germline V gene lookup returns CDR1 SGHVS and CDR2 FQNEAQ. V dropped 4 bases and J dropped 4 bases, with 17 bases sitting between them. The CDR3 spells CASSSPGGGLYNEQFF. The DNA of the CDR3 is TGTGCCAGCAGCTCCCCCGGGGGAGGTCTGTACAATGAGCAGTTCTTC.

The chain combines TRBV27 with TRBJ2-3; TRBD2 agrees at 9 bases. The CDR3 is 15 residues long. The ends lost 5 bases at V and 4 bases at J; junction bases unmatched: 7. Germline CDR1 is MNHEY and CDR2 is SMNVEV (reference sequence). CDR3 bases: TGTGCCAGCAGTCCGGGCGGCGGGGGGGCAGATACGCAGTATTTT. It specifies CASSPGGGGADTQYF.

The rearrangement links TRBV27 to TRBJ2-7, with 9 bases that match TRBD1. The V gene's germline CDR1 is MNHEY and CDR2 SMNVEV (reference sequence). The CDR3 is 14 residues long. V was pared by 5 bases and J by 6 bases, with 8 bases of the junction left unmatched. CDR3 protein: CASSRGTGRGEQYF. The CDR3 nucleotides read TGTGCCAGCAGTAGAGGGACAGGGAGAGGCGAGCAGTACTTC.

The chain has TRBV4-3 and TRBJ2-3, with a possible D match to TRBD1 (6 bases). The CDR3 runs 15 residues. V lost 4 bases, J lost 2 bases, and 13 bases lay in between. Per germline, CDR1 LGHNA and CDR2 YSLEER. The DNA for the CDR3 is TGCGCCAGCAGCCTCCAGGGGATCTACACAGATACGCAGTATTTT. Translation gives CASSLQGIYTDTQYF.

This rearrangement joins TRBV19 to TRBJ1-1; D possibly corresponds to TRBD1 (6 bases). From germline, CDR1 is LNHDA and CDR2 SQIVND (reference sequence). The V gene lost 3 bases and the J gene lost 5 bases, with 10 bases spanning the gap. This CDR3 comprises 13 residues. CDR3 DNA: TGTGCCAGTAGTATCGCCAGGGGAACTGAAGCTTTCTTT. Translation: CASSIARGTEAFF.

The chain is built from TRBV3-1 (or the pseudogene TRBV3-2) and TRBJ1-1; D unresolved. The CDR3 length is 13 residues. Trimming removed 1 base from V and 4 bases from J, with 7 bases in between. Germline assignment: CDR1 LGHDT and CDR2 YNNKEL (reference sequence). CDR3 DNA: TGTGCCAGCAGCCAAGGTCGGCGCACTGAAGCTTTCTTT. As protein: CASSQGRRTEAFF.

The chain has TRBV6-6 and TRBJ1-2, with TRBD1 as a possible D gene (5 bases). Germline CDR1 MNHNY, CDR2 SVGAGI (reference sequence). The germline V and J ends were trimmed by 0 bases and 8 bases, with 16 bases remaining between them. The CDR3 is made up of 15 amino acids. CDR3 bases: TGTGCCAGCAGTTACTCGAATGCGGCAGGGCAAGGCTACACCTTC. It translates to CASSYSNAAGQGYTF.

CDR3 DNA sequence: TGTGCCAGTGATCCGGGACAGCGGACCTACAATGAGCAGTTCTTC. Protein: CASDPGQRTYNEQFF. The rearrangement uses TRBV19 and TRBJ2-1; 7 bases align to TRBD1. CDR3 length: 15 amino acids. Germline lookup yields CDR1 LNHDA and CDR2 SQIVND (reference sequence). Trimming cost V 8 bases and J 2 bases; bases outside gene matches: 9. Based on the CDR3 plus reference TRBV19 and TRBJ2-1, the full variable domain is DGGITQSPKYLFRKEGQNVTLSCEQNLNHDAMYWYRQDPGQGLRLIYYSQIVNDFQKGDIAEGYSVSREKKESFPLTVTSAQKNPTAFYLCASDPGQRTYNEQFFGPGTRLTVL.

The CDR3 is CASSQFSFSAGGSKNIQYF. The CDR3 DNA reads as TGTGCCAGCAGCCAATTCTCGTTTTCGGCGGGGGGTTCCAAAAACATTCAGTACTTC. The genes are TRBV3-1 (or the pseudogene TRBV3-2) and TRBJ2-4; 8 nucleotides agree with TRBD2. The germline V gene has CDR1 LGHDT and CDR2 YNNKEL (reference sequence). V lost 2 bases and J lost 2; bases outside the gene matches: 14. The CDR3 runs to 19 residues.

The CDR3 bases are TGCGCCAGCAGTGAGGTAAAGGGGGTAAGTAATCAGCCCCAGCATTTT. This sequence encodes CASSEVKGVSNQPQHF. The chain uses TRBV10-2 and TRBJ1-5; D possibly corresponds to TRBD1 (6 bases). Germline assignment: CDR1 WSHSY and CDR2 SAAADI. CDR3 size: 16 residues. The V and J ends lost 2 bases and 4 bases respectively, with 15 bases between them.

This clone has only a few counts. The genes are TRBV19 and TRBJ1-1; 9 bases fit TRBD1. The trim removed 5 bases at V and 2 bases at J, leaving 9 bases unmatched. The CDR3 runs 16 residues. Germline V gene lookup returns CDR1 LNHDA and CDR2 SQIVND (reference sequence). CDR3 nucleotides: TGTGCCAGTAGTCCAGGGACAGGGAACCTTAACACTGAAGCTTTCTTT. Translated, it gives CASSPGTGNLNTEAFF.

In this sample, this clone turned up once. The rearrangement uses TRBV19 and TRBJ2-4; tentative D call: TRBD1 (5 bases). Trimming stripped 4 bases from V and 0 bases from J, with 13 bases between. Germline CDR1 and CDR2: LNHDA and SQIVND (reference sequence). The CDR3 runs to 16 residues. The CDR3 reads CASSTTGRIAKNIQYF. The CDR3 nucleotides read TGTGCCAGTAGTACCACAGGAAGAATAGCCAAAAACATTCAGTACTTC.

The CDR3 sequence is CASSAGIYTEAFF. DNA for the CDR3: TGTGCCAGTAGTGCCGGGATTTACACTGAAGCTTTCTTT. The V gene is TRBV19, the J gene TRBJ1-1, with D hard to call. Trimming removed 5 bases from V and 3 bases from J, with 10 bases in between. This CDR3 has 13 residues. CDR1 is LNHDA, CDR2 SQIVND, per germline (reference sequence).

This sequence joins TRBV5-5 and TRBJ1-2, with D perhaps matching TRBD1 (6 bases). This CDR3 comprises 13 residues. Trimming took off 6 bases at V and 4 bases at J, with 13 bases between the two ends. From germline, CDR1 is SGHKS and CDR2 YYEKEE (reference sequence). Here the CDR3 reads CASTGVSGYGYTF. As DNA, the CDR3 is TGTGCCAGCACAGGGGTTTCTGGCTATGGCTACACCTTC.

The gene calls are TRBV5-1 and TRBJ2-5, with a tentative D call TRBD2 (7 bases). Trimming removed 0 bases from V and 4 bases from J, with 10 bases in between. The CDR3 has 14 residues. Per germline, CDR1 SGHRS and CDR2 YFSETQ. The CDR3 reads CASSLAGGRETQYF. DNA for the CDR3: TGCGCCAGCAGCTTGGCCGGGGGGCGAGAGACCCAGTACTTC.

This clone was seen a single time. The CDR3 DNA reads as TGTGCCAGCAGCCCCGGCGGGGCGGAGACCTACGAGCAGTACTTC. It is translated as CASSPGGAETYEQYF. The chain has TRBV9 and TRBJ2-7; weak D call: TRBD2 (6 bases). Germline loops: CDR1 SGDLS, CDR2 YYNGEE. The length of the CDR3 is 15 residues. The V and J ends lost 4 bases and 2 bases respectively, with 16 bases between them.

The chain couples TRBV6-5 to TRBJ1-2, with D uncertain. Germline values: CDR1 MNHEY, CDR2 SVGAGI. V was trimmed by 6 bases and J by 0 bases, leaving 11 bases between them. The CDR3 has 14 residues. CDR3 loop: CASSITAANYGYTF. The CDR3 bases are TGTGCCAGCAGCATTACAGCAGCTAACTATGGCTACACCTTC.

The rearrangement links TRBV23-1 to TRBJ2-7, with D perhaps TRBD1 (6 bases). TRBV23-1 is an ORF, and what it does is uncertain. The germline V and J ends were trimmed by 0 bases and 3 bases, with 12 bases remaining between them. This CDR3 region has 15 residues. Written as DNA, the CDR3 is TGCGCCAGCAGTCAATCGACCACAGGGAGCTACGAGCAGTACTTC. Protein product: CASSQSTTGSYEQYF.

The gene calls are TRBV7-3 and TRBJ2-1; D gene unclear. The CDR3 covers 15 residues. Looked up from germline, CDR1 is SGHTA and CDR2 is FQGTGA. V gave up 3 bases and J gave up 0 bases, with 9 bases separating them. The CDR3 is CASSFAQLSYNEQFF. Written as DNA, the CDR3 is TGTGCCAGCAGCTTCGCCCAGCTCTCCTACAATGAGCAGTTCTTC.

The V gene is TRBV9, the J gene TRBJ2-5; D is perhaps TRBD1 or TRBD2 (5 bases each). The V and J ends lost 4 bases and 4 bases respectively, with 20 bases between them. This CDR3 has 16 residues. Germline V gene lookup returns CDR1 SGDLS and CDR2 YYNGEE. CDR3 residues: CASSPHIQGAGETQYF. CDR3 nucleotides: TGTGCCAGCAGCCCCCACATCCAGGGTGCGGGAGAGACCCAGTACTTC.

The rearrangement uses TRBV18 and TRBJ2-3; D is possibly TRBD2 (6 bases). Germline CDR1 and CDR2: KGHSH and LQKENI. Trimming took 4 bases from V and 4 from J, leaving 12 bases between them. The CDR3 loop spans 14 amino acids. CDR3 region: CASSLELAADTQYF. The CDR3 DNA is TGTGCCAGCTCACTGGAACTAGCAGCAGATACGCAGTATTTT.

The rearrangement links TRBV19 to TRBJ1-5; D remains ambiguous. The CDR3 has 14 residues. Germline V gene lookup returns CDR1 LNHDA and CDR2 SQIVND (reference sequence). Between the trimmed V and J ends, which lost 3 bases and 2 bases, there was a span of 8 bases. The CDR3 DNA reads TGTGCCAGTAGTATTTCGGGAGGCAATCAGCCCCAGCATTTT. The encoded protein is CASSISGGNQPQHF.

The CDR3 sequence is CASSLAEASGGLRSYNEQFF. The CDR3 coding sequence is TGCGCCAGCAGCTTGGCCGAGGCTAGCGGGGGGCTCCGCTCCTACAATGAGCAGTTCTTC. This chain connects TRBV5-1 to TRBJ2-1; TRBD2 aligns across 11 bases. V was clipped by 0 bases and J by 0 bases; unmatched bases: 11. The CDR3 sequence is 20 residues long. Germline loops: CDR1 SGHRS, CDR2 YFSETQ.